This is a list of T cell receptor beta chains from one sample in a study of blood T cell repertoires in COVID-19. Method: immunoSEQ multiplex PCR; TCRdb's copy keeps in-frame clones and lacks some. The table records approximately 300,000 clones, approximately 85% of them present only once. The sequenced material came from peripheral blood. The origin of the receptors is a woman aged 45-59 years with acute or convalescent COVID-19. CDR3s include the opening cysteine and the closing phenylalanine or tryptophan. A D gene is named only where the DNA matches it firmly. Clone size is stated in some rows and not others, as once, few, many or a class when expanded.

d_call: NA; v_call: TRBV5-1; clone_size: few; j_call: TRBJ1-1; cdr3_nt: TGCGCCAGCAGCCGTCAGGTCATGAACACTGAAGCTTTCTTT; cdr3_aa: CASSRQVMNTEAFF
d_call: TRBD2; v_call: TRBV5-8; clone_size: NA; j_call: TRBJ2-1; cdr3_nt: TGTGCCAGCAGCTTGGGACTAGCGGGGTTCTCCTACAATGAGCAGTTCTTC; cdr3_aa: CASSLGLAGFSYNEQFF
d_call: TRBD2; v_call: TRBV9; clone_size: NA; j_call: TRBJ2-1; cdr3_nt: TGTGCCAGCAGCGTAGAGAGCGGGATGCGTAATGAGCAGTTCTTC; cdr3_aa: CASSVESGMRNEQFF
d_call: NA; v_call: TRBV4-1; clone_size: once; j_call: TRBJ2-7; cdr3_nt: TGCGCCAGCAGCCAACCTCGAAGGGGAGGCCGCTCCTACGAGCAGTACTTC; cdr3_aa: CASSQPRRGGRSYEQYF
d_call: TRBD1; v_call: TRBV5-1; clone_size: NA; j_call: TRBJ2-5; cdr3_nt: TGCGCCAGCAGCTTGGCCCTTAGCAGGGGGCAAGCAGAGACCCAGTACTTC; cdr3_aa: CASSLALSRGQAETQYF
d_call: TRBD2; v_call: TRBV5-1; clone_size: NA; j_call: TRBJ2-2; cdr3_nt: TGCGCCAGCAGCTTGGAAGGGAGGGTAACCGGGGAGCTGTTTTTT; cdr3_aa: CASSLEGRVTGELFF
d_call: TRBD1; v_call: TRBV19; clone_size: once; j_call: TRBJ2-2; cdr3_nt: TGTGCCAGTAGGAAGGCCCGGACAGGGAACACCGGGGAGCTGTTTTTT; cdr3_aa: CASRKARTGNTGELFF
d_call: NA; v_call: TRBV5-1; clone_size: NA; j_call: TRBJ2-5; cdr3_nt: TGCGCCAGCGGCACGACAGAACAAGAGACCCAGTACTTC; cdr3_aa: CASGTTEQETQYF
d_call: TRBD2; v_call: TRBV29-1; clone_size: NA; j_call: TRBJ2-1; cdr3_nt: TGCAGCGTTGCTCAGCGGGAGTCAAGTGAGCAGTTCTTC; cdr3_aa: CSVAQRESSEQFF
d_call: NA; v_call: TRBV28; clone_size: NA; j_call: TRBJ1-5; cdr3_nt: TGTGCCAGCCGGCTAGATTGGTCAGATCAGCCCCAGCATTTT; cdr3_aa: CASRLDWSDQPQHF
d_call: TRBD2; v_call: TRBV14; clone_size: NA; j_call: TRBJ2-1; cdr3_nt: TGTGCCAGCAGCCAAACTAGCGGTAGGGCCAATGAGCAGTTCTTC; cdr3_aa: CASSQTSGRANEQFF
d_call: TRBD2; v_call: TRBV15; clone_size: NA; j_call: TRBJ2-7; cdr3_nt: TGTGCCACCAGCAGAGGGGTCGGCGGGAGTACCTACGAGCAGTACTTC; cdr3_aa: CATSRGVGGSTYEQYF
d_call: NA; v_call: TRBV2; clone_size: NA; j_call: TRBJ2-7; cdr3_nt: TGTGCCAGCAGTGATTTCACTAGTCTAGGCGAGCAGTACTTC; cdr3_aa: CASSDFTSLGEQYF
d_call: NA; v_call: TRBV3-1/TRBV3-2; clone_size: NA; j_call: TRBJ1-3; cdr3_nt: TGTGCCAGCAGCCAATTACTCAGGGTGTTCTCTGGAAACACCATATATTTT; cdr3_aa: CASSQLLRVFSGNTIYF
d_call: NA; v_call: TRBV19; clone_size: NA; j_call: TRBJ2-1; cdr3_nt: TGTGCCAGTAGTATTCAGGCTAGCAGATACAATGAGCAGTTCTTC; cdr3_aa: CASSIQASRYNEQFF
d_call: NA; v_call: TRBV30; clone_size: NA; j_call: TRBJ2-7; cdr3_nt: TGTGCCTGGGTGTCCCGGGGGTCCTACGAGCAGTACTTC; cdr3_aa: CAWVSRGSYEQYF
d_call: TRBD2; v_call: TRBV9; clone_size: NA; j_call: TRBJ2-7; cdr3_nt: TGTGCCAGCAGCGTAGGTAGCGGGACCGTTTACGAGCAGTACTTC; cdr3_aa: CASSVGSGTVYEQYF
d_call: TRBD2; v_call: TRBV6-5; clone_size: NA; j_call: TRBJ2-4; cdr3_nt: TGTGCCAGCAAAGCGGGAGAAGGGGCCAAAAACATTCAGTACTTC; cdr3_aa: CASKAGEGAKNIQYF
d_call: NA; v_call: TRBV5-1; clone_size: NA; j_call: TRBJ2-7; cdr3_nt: TGCGCCAGCAGCTTCAGTGGGCGCGGGAACGAGCAGTACTTC; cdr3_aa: CASSFSGRGNEQYF
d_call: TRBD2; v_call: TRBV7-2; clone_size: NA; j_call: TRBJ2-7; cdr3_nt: TGTGCCAGCAGGGCTGTCGGGGGAGGGGTTTACGAGCAGTACTTC; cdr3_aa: CASRAVGGGVYEQYF
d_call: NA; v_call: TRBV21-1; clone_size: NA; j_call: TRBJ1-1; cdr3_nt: TGTGCCAGCAGCTTAAGCGGGAGGAACACTGAAGCTTTCTTT; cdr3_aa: CASSLSGRNTEAFF
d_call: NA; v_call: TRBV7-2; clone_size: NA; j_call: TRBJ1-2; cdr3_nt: TGTGCCAGCAGCCCGAACGACTCGAACGGCTACACCTTC; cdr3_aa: CASSPNDSNGYTF
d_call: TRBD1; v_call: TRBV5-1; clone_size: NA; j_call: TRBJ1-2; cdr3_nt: TGCGCCAGCAGCTTGGAGGACAGGACTTATGGCTACACCTTC; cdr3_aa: CASSLEDRTYGYTF
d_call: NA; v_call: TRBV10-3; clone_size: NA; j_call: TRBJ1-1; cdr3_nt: TGTGCCATCAGTGTGCAGGGGAACACTGAAGCTTTCTTT; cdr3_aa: CAISVQGNTEAFF
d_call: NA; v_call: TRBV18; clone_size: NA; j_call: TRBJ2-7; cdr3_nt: TGTGCCAGCTCCTCGTTGCAGGGGGGCACCTACGAGCAGTACTTC; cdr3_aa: CASSSLQGGTYEQYF
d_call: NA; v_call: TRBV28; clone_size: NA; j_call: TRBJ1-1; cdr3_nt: TGTGCCAGCAACCCCCAGGGAGGCACTGAAGCTTTCTTT; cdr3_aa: CASNPQGGTEAFF
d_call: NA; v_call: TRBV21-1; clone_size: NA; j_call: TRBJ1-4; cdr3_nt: TGTGCCAGCAGCGAAGGCTTAGGGACAGGGGATGAAAAACTGTTTTTT; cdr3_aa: CASSEGLGTGDEKLFF
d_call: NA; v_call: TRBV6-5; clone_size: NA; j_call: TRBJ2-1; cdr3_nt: TGTGCCAGCAGTTACTCGCGACTGGAATACAATGAGCAGTTCTTC; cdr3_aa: CASSYSRLEYNEQFF
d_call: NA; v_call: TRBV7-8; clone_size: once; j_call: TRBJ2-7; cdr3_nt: TGTGCCAGCAGCTTAGTGGGAGTGGGTGAGCAGTACTTC; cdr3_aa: CASSLVGVGEQYF
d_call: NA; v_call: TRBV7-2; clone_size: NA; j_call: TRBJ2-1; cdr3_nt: TGTGCCAGCAGCTTAGTCTCCCTAGCTTACAATGAGCAGTTCTTC; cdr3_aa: CASSLVSLAYNEQFF
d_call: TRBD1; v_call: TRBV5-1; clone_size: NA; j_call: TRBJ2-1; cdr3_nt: TGCGCCAGCAGCGAGCAGGGGGCTGTCTCCTACAATGAGCAGTTCTTC; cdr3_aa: CASSEQGAVSYNEQFF
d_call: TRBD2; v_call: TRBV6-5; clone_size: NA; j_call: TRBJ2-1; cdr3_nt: TGTGCCAGCAGCCGACCGGGACTAGGGCGGGAGCAGTTCTTC; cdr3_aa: CASSRPGLGREQFF
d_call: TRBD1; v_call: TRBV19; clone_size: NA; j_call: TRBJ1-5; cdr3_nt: TGTGCCAGTAGCCGGAGACAGGGCGACAATCAGCCCCAGCATTTT; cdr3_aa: CASSRRQGDNQPQHF
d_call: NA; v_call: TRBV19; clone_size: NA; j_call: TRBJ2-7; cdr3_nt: TGTGCCAGTAGTACCCCACGTTTGGGCGTCTACGAGCAGTACTTC; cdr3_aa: CASSTPRLGVYEQYF
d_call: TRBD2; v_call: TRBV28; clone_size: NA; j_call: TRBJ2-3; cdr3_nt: TGTGCCAGCAGTACTCTCCGGACTAGCGGCGTGGATACGCAGTATTTT; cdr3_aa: CASSTLRTSGVDTQYF
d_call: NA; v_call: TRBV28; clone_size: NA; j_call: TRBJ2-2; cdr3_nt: TGTGCCAGCAAGGCCCTAGCCGGGGAGCTGTTTTTT; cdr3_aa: CASKALAGELFF
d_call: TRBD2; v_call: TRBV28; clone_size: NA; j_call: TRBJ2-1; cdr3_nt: TGTGCCAGCAGTTTTCCGGGCGGGAGCTCCTACAATGAGCAGTTCTTC; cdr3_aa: CASSFPGGSSYNEQFF
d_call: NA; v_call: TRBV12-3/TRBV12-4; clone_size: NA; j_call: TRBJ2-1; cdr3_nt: TGTGCCAGCAGCCTACTAGTCAATGAGCAGTTCTTC; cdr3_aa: CASSLLVNEQFF
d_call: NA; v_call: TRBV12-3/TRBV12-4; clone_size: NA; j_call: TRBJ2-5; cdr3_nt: TGTGCCAGCACCAGGGACTTACAAGAGACCCAGTACTTC; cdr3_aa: CASTRDLQETQYF
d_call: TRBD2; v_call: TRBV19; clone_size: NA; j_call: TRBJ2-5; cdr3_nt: TGTGCCAGTACCATAGGAGGACTAGCGGGAGAGACCCAGTACTTC; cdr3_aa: CASTIGGLAGETQYF
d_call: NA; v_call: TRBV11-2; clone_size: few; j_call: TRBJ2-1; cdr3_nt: TGTGCCAGCAGCTTCAGGGATTTGACTGAGCAGTTCTTC; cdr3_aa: CASSFRDLTEQFF
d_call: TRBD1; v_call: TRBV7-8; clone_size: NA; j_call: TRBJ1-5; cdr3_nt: TGTGCCAGCAGCTTAGACAGGACAGGGGGGAATCAGCCCCAGCATTTT; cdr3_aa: CASSLDRTGGNQPQHF
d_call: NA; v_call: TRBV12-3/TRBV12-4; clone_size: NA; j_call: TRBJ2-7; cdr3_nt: TGTGCCAGCAGGCGCCAATACGAGCAGTACTTC; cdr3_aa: CASRRQYEQYF
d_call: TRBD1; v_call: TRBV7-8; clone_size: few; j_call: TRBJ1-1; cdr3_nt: TGTGCCAGCAGCCTGGGACAGGGGAACACTGAAGCTTTCTTT; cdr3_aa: CASSLGQGNTEAFF
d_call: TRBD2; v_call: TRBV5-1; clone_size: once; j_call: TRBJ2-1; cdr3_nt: TGCGCCAGCAGCTCGGGCCTAGCGGGAGGGCCATTAGATGAGCAGTTCTTC; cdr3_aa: CASSSGLAGGPLDEQFF
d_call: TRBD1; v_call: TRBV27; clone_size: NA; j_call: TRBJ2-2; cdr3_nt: TGTGCCAGCAGTTTATCCGGAGGTGGGACAGCGAACACCGGGGAGCTGTTTTTT; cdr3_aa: CASSLSGGGTANTGELFF
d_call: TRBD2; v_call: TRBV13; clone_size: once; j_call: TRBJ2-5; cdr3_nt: TGTGCCAGCAGCTTAGGGGCGGGAGGGGTGACCCAGTACTTC; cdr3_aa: CASSLGAGGVTQYF
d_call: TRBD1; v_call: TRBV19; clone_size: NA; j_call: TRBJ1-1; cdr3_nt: TGTGCCACCGGGACAGGTTCCTTTATGAACACTGAAGCTTTCTTT; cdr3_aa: CATGTGSFMNTEAFF